This entry features one T cell receptor (beta chain) sequence. Its antigen is undetermined. Template switching added a universal primer binding site, and final cDNA carried unique molecular identifiers. From the 5' RACE reads, TCRdb called clonotypes with MiXCR, one entry per CDR3 protein. The table shows 450,000 or so distinct CDR3 sequences, with roughly an eighth occurring only once. CDR1 is MNHNS, CDR2 SASEGT, per germline. The CDR3 covers 17 residues. V trimming: 6 bases; J trimming: 2 bases; junction bases outside the gene matches: 14. This sample was included in a study of identical twins. Overall study findings and caveats: Interpretation of the results relied on cross-sectional statistical analysis and not on following the same donors. Cord blood beta clonotypes present at high abundance carried fewer insertions; no such pattern appeared in memory repertoires.

This sample was shared with a second study, whose subject was yellow fever vaccine responses in identical twins.

The chain uses TRBV6-1 and TRBJ2-5, with 8 bases fitting TRBD1. The sequence derives from a woman aged 18-29 years in good health. Source material: CD4+ T cells sorted from blood. The CDR3 spells CASSPTSGTGRQETQYF. The CDR3 region has the DNA TGTGCCAGCAGCCCCACTTCCGGGACAGGTAGACAAGAGACCCAGTACTTC.